This T cell receptor beta chain stems from a study of PD-1 blockade in classical Hodgkin lymphoma. General observations from the study: Newly diagnosed patients were said to have less baseline TCR diversity than healthy donors did. Newly diagnosed patients and complete responders had comparable diversity at baseline.

The time point: cycle 4 day 1 (C4D1), after five to seven weeks of nivolumab. Autologous stem cell transplantation was followed by relapse in every patient, and brentuximab vedotin exposure varied. Best overall response was complete response, partial response or progressive disease in these relapsed/refractory classical Hodgkin lymphoma patients. With regard to this clone: Its target is not known.

Sequencing was performed with immunoSEQ multiplex PCR; in TCRdb, only in-frame clones are kept and a portion is missing. The top ten clones hold about 9.4% of a sample with about 93,000 clones, approximately 78% of them seen once. The receptor was derived from a human donor with classical Hodgkin lymphoma. The input for sequencing was peripheral blood mononuclear cells (PBMCs), taken before the fourth cycle of nivolumab.

CDR3 residues: CASSQGLGVRTGELFF. CDR3 in DNA: TGCGCCAGCAGCCAAGGACTAGGGGTGAGAACCGGGGAGCTGTTTTTT. The chain employs TRBV5-1 and TRBJ2-2; 7 bases are a match to TRBD2. Trimming at V came to 4 bases and at J to 5 bases, leaving 11 bases not matched to a gene. Per germline, CDR1 SGHRS and CDR2 YFSETQ. This CDR3 spans 16 amino acids.